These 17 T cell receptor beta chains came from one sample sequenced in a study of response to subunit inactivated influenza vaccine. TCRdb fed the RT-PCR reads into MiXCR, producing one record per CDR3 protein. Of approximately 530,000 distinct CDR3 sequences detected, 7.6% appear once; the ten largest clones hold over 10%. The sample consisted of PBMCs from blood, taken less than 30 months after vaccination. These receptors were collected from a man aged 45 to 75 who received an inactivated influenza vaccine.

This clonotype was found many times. CDR3 nucleotides: TGTGCCAGCAGCTTGACTCTGAACACTGAAGCTTTCTTT. This codes for CASSLTLNTEAFF. The chain combines TRBV11-2 with TRBJ1-1; D call uncertain. The V and J ends lost 3 bases and 0 bases respectively, with 5 bases between them. The CDR3 loop spans 13 amino acids. Germline V gene sequence: CDR1 SGHAT, CDR2 FQNNGV. The full variable domain, completed using reference TRBV11-2 and TRBJ1-1, is EAGVAQSPRYKIIEKRQSVAFWCNPISGHATLYWYQQILGQGPKLLIQFQNNGVVDDSQLPKDRFSAERLKGVDSTLKIQPAKLEDSAVYLCASSLTLNTEAFFGQGTRLTVV.

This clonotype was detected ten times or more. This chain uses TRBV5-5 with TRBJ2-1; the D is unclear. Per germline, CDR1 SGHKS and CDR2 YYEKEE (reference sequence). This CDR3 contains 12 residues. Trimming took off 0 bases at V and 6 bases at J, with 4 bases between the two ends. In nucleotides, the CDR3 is TGTGCCAGCAGCTTGGAGCCCAATGAGCAGTTCTTC. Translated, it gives CASSLEPNEQFF.

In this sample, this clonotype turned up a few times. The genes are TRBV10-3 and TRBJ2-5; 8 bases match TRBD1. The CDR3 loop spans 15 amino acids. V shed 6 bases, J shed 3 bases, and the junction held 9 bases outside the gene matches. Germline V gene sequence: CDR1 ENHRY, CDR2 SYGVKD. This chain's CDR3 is CAIRSDRGWEETQYF. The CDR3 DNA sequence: TGTGCCATCAGAAGTGACAGGGGTTGGGAAGAGACCCAGTACTTC.

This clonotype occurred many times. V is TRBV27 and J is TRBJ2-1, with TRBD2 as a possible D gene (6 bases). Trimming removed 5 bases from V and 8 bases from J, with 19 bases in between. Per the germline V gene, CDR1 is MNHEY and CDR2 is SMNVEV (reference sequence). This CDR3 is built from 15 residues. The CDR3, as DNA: TGTGCCAGCAGTCTCCAGACTAGGCGCTTCGATGAGCAGTTCTTC. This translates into CASSLQTRRFDEQFF.

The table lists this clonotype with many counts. In nucleotides, the CDR3 is TGTGCCAGCAGCCACTCGGGGCTAAAATACGAGCAGTACTTC. Translated: CASSHSGLKYEQYF. The chain links TRBV6-5 to TRBJ2-7; TRBD1 or TRBD2 may be the D gene (5 bases each). This CDR3 comprises 14 residues. Trimming stripped 6 bases from V and 4 bases from J, with 16 bases between. Germline CDR1 MNHEY, CDR2 SVGAGI.

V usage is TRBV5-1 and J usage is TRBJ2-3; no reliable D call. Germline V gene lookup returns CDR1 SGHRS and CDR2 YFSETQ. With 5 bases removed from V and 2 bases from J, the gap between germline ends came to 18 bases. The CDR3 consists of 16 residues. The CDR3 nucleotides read TGCGCCAGCAGGGGAAATGGCTTCAGCACCACAGATACGCAGTATTTT. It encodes CASRGNGFSTTDTQYF.

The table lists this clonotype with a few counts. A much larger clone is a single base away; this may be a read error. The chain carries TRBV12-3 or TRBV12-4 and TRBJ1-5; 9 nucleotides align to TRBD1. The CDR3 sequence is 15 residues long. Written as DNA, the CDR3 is TGTGCCAGCAGTTCAACAGGGGGCTTAGGTCAGCCCCGGCATTTT. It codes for CASSSTGGLGQPRHF.

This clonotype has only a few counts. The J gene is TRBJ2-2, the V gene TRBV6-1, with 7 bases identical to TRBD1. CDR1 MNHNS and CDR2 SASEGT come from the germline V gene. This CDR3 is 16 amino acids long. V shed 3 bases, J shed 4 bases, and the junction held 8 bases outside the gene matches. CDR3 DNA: TGTGCCAGCAGTGAGGCAGGGGGAACCCTCACCGGGGAGCTGTTTTTT. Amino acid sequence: CASSEAGGTLTGELFF.

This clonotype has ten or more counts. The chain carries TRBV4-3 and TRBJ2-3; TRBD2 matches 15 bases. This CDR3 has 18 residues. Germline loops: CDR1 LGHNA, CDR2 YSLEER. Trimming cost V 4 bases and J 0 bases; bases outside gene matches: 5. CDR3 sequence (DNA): TGCGCCAGCAGCCTGGGACTAGCGGGGGGCCCTAGCACAGATACGCAGTATTTT. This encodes CASSLGLAGGPSTDTQYF.

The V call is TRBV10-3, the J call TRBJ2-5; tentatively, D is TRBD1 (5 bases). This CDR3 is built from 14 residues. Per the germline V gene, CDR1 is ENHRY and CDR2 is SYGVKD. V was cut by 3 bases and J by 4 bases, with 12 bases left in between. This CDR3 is CAISDLGVRETQYF. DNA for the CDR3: TGTGCCATCAGTGACTTAGGGGTTAGAGAGACCCAGTACTTC.

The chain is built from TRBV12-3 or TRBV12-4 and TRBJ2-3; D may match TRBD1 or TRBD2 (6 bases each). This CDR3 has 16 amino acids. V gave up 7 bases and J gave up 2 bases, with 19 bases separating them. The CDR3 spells CASTKGVGGLTDTQYF. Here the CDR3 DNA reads TGTGCCAGCACCAAGGGGGTGGGGGGTCTCACAGATACGCAGTATTTT.

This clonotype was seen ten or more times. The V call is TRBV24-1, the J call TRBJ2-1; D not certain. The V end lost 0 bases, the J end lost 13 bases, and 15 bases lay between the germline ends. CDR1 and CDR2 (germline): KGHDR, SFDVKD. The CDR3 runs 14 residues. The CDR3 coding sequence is TGTGCCACCAGTGATTTGTCTGATTCCCCCACACAGTTCTTC. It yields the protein CATSDLSDSPTQFF.

The CDR3 region is CASSVGGRSGGFHEQFF. The DNA for the CDR3 is TGTGCCAGCAGCGTAGGGGGTCGATCAGGTGGATTCCATGAGCAGTTCTTC. V is TRBV9 and J is TRBJ2-1; no clear D. The germline CDR1 and CDR2 sequences are SGDLS and YYNGEE. Trimming removed 0 bases from V and 8 bases from J, with 21 bases in between. The CDR3 sequence is 17 residues long.

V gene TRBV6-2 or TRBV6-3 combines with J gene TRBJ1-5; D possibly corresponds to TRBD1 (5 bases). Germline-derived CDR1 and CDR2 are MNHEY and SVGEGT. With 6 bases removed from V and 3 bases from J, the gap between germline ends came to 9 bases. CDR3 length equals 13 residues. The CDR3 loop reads CASSDSTNQPQHF. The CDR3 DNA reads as TGTGCCAGCAGCGACAGCACCAATCAGCCCCAGCATTTT.

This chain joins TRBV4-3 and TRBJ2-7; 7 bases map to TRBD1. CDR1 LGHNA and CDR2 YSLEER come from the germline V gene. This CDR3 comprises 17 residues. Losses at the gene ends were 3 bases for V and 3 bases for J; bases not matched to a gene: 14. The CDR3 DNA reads TGCGCCAGCAGCCAGGAACCCCCAGGGGGTTCGGGCTACGAGCAGTACTTC. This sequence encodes CASSQEPPGGSGYEQYF.

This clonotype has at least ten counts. The CDR3 DNA follows: TGTGCCAGCAGCTTATTATGGGATACGCAGTATTTT. Protein product: CASSLLWDTQYF. V is TRBV7-2 and J is TRBJ2-3; D uncertain. This CDR3 comprises 12 residues. V lost 2 bases to trimming and J lost 6 bases, with 6 bases between them. Germline-derived CDR1 and CDR2 are SGHTA and FQGNSA.

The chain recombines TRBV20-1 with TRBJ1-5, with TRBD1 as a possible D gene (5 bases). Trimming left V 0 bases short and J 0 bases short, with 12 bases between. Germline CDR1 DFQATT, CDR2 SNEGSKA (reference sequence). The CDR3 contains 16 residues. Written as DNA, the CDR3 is TGCAGTGCTAGAGACCCGAGGGGCTATAGCAATCAGCCCCAGCATTTT. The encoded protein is CSARDPRGYSNQPQHF.